A single sample is the source of the 22 T cell receptor beta chains below, sequenced in a study of blood T cell repertoires in COVID-19. Sequencing used immunoSEQ multiplex PCR; TCRdb keeps in-frame clones, though not all of them. The sample has about 150,000 clones; approximately 90% are singletons. Sequencing was done on a sample of peripheral blood. These receptors all come from a woman aged 60 to 75 with active or convalescent COVID-19.

The chain couples TRBV4-1 to TRBJ2-2; TRBD2 agrees at 9 bases. The ends lost 0 bases at V and 5 bases at J; junction bases unmatched: 10. Germline V gene lookup returns CDR1 MGHRA and CDR2 YSYEKL. This CDR3 has 18 amino acids. The CDR3 here is CASSQDTPAGGWTGELFF. CDR3 in DNA: TGCGCCAGCAGCCAAGACACCCCAGCGGGGGGTTGGACCGGGGAGCTGTTTTTT.

This sequence joins TRBV5-1 and TRBJ2-5; weak D call: TRBD2 (6 bases). The CDR3 spans 13 residues. Deletions cut 6 bases from V and 1 base from J, with 10 bases between. Per the germline V gene, CDR1 is SGHRS and CDR2 is YFSETQ. The CDR3, as DNA: TGCGCCAGCACATCCGGGGGCCAAGAGACCCAGTACTTC. This sequence encodes CASTSGGQETQYF.

The V gene is TRBV27, the J gene TRBJ1-1; TRBD1 matches 10 bases. The V and J ends lost 5 bases and 4 bases, in that order; junction bases with no gene match: 10. This CDR3 is built from 16 residues. Germline CDR1 MNHEY, CDR2 SMNVEV (reference sequence). The CDR3 DNA reads TGTGCCAGCAGTCCACGACAGGGGGCGCGAGGCACTGAAGCTTTCTTT. This gives the protein CASSPRQGARGTEAFF.

The chain joins TRBV7-2 to TRBJ2-5; 11 bases align to TRBD2. There are 16 residues in the CDR3. Germline loops: CDR1 SGHTA, CDR2 FQGNSA. Trimming cost V 0 bases and J 1 base; bases outside gene matches: 1. CDR3 DNA sequence: TGTGCCAGCAGCTTAGCTGGGACTAGCGGCCAAGAGACCCAGTACTTC. Translating it yields CASSLAGTSGQETQYF. The whole variable domain, filled in from reference TRBV7-2 and TRBJ2-5, reads GAGVSQSPSNKVTEKGKDVELRCDPISGHTALYWYRQSLGQGLEFLIYFQGNSAPDKSGLPSDRFSAERTGGSVSTLTIQRTQQEDSAVYLCASSLAGTSGQETQYFGPGTRLLVL.

Here the CDR3 reads CASTPGTGLEGKETQYF. CDR3 bases: TGTGCCAGCACCCCTGGGACAGGGTTGGAGGGGAAAGAGACCCAGTACTTC. The rearrangement joins TRBV9 to TRBJ2-5; 9 bases map to TRBD1. Germline trimming cut 6 bases from V and 3 bases from J; bases unmatched to any gene: 15. Germline CDR1 and CDR2: SGDLS and YYNGEE. CDR3 length equals 17 residues. The whole variable domain, filled in from reference TRBV9 and TRBJ2-5, reads DSGVTQTPKHLITATGQRVTLRCSPRSGDLSVYWYQQSLDQGLQFLIQYYNGEERAKGNILERFSAQQFPDLHSELNLSSLELGDSALYFCASTPGTGLEGKETQYFGPGTRLLVL.

This clone was seen more than once but under ten times. The gene calls are TRBV6-5 and TRBJ1-1; D call uncertain. The CDR3 extends over 14 amino acids. Germline V gives CDR1 MNHEY, CDR2 SVGAGI. Trimming removed 8 bases at V and 4 bases at J, with 17 bases between. CDR3 region: CASSAGLGLTEAFF. CDR3 bases: TGTGCCAGCTCGGCGGGCCTAGGGCTCACTGAAGCTTTCTTT.

The chain couples TRBV7-2 to TRBJ1-1; 7 bases agree with TRBD1. V lost 1 base and J lost 3; bases outside the gene matches: 2. This CDR3 is 14 amino acids long. The germline V gene has CDR1 SGHTA and CDR2 FQGNSA. The CDR3: CASSLGGTDTEAFF. The CDR3 coding sequence is TGTGCCAGCAGCTTAGGGGGGACAGACACTGAAGCTTTCTTT.

This sequence joins TRBV7-2 and TRBJ2-1; D is possibly TRBD2 (7 bases). The germline V gene has CDR1 SGHTA and CDR2 FQGNSA. The CDR3 is 15 amino acids. V was shortened by 0 bases and J by 3 bases, with 9 bases between the two germline ends. CDR3 DNA: TGTGCCAGCAGCTTAGCGGGGGGGCTCTACAATGAGCAGTTCTTC. It yields the protein CASSLAGGLYNEQFF.

The chain employs TRBV11-2 and TRBJ2-3; 8 nucleotides match TRBD1. From germline, CDR1 is SGHAT and CDR2 FQNNGV. The ends lost 1 base at V and 15 bases at J; junction bases unmatched: 3. This CDR3 has 11 residues. CDR3 sequence (DNA): TGTGCCAGCAGCTTAGGGACAGGGAATTATTTT. Its translation: CASSLGTGNYF.

The rearrangement uses TRBV7-9 and TRBJ1-3; no reliable D call. With 5 bases removed from V and 0 bases from J, the gap between germline ends came to 8 bases. The CDR3 consists of 14 residues. Germline CDR1 reads SEHNR; CDR2 reads FQNEAQ (reference sequence). This CDR3 is CASSPPSSGNTIYF. DNA for the CDR3: TGTGCCAGCAGCCCCCCCAGCTCTGGAAACACCATATATTTT.

A single count supports this clone. The genes are TRBV10-3 and TRBJ1-5; 10 positions agree with TRBD1. CDR1 ENHRY and CDR2 SYGVKD come from the germline V gene. V lost 4 bases, J lost 4 bases, and 1 base stayed unmatched. This CDR3 is built from 14 residues. CDR3 in amino acids: CAISGTGGNQPQHF. The CDR3 DNA sequence: TGTGCCATCAGTGGGACAGGGGGTAATCAGCCCCAGCATTTT.

V gene TRBV2 combines with J gene TRBJ1-2, with D possibly being TRBD1 (6 bases). V lost 6 bases and J lost 4, with 15 bases in between. Germline V gives CDR1 SNHLY, CDR2 FYNNEI. The CDR3 contains 14 residues. The CDR3 loop reads CASRLTGSAYGYTF. The CDR3 DNA reads as TGTGCCAGCAGACTGACAGGATCGGCCTATGGCTACACCTTC.

The chain has TRBV9 and TRBJ1-5, with TRBD1 identical over 9 bases. This CDR3 region has 14 residues. Unmatched junction bases numbered 4, after V lost 4 bases and J lost 5 bases. Germline CDR1 is SGDLS and CDR2 is YYNGEE. The CDR3 DNA reads as TGTGCCAGCAGCCCGGGACAGGGACATCAGCCCCAGCATTTT. It codes for CASSPGQGHQPQHF.

The V and J genes are TRBV5-1 and TRBJ1-1; D is unresolved. Per germline, CDR1 SGHRS and CDR2 YFSETQ. Between the trimmed V and J ends, which lost 4 bases and 0 bases, there was a span of 10 bases. The CDR3 extends over 14 amino acids. The CDR3 spells CASSPYTLNTEAFF. DNA of the CDR3: TGCGCCAGCAGCCCTTACACCCTGAACACTGAAGCTTTCTTT.

Of note for this clone: This sample also contains other DNA sequences that code for the same CDR3. CDR3 coding DNA: TGTGCCACCTCTCAGGGGGCCGGGCAGCCCCAGCATTTT. Translation: CATSQGAGQPQHF. The chain couples TRBV24-1 to TRBJ1-5; 8 nucleotides align to TRBD1. V gave up 9 bases and J gave up 7 bases; unmatched junction bases: 7. Germline loops: CDR1 KGHDR, CDR2 SFDVKD. This CDR3 spans 13 amino acids.

Only one count was recorded for this clone. A read error may account for a junction end that differs from germline. The V call is TRBV4-3, the J call TRBJ1-1, with a weak D call TRBD1 (5 bases). This CDR3 comprises 15 residues. Germline V gene data show CDR1 as LGHNA and CDR2 as YSLEER. The chain's CDR3 is CPSSRRRDSGTEAFF. The CDR3, as DNA: TGCCCCAGCAGCCGACGGCGGGACTCAGGCACTGAAGCTTTCTTT.

V and J are TRBV4-3 and TRBJ2-7, with 12 bases lining up with TRBD2. After removal of 0 bases from V and 5 bases from J, the junction contained 8 bases not matched to a gene. Germline CDR1 and CDR2: LGHNA and YSLEER. The CDR3 contains 17 residues. CDR3 nucleotide sequence: TGCGCCAGCAGCCAAGATCTAGCGGGGGGGCCCTTGGACGAGCAGTACTTC. It specifies CASSQDLAGGPLDEQYF.

The rearrangement uses TRBV3-1 (or the pseudogene TRBV3-2) and TRBJ1-6, with 7 bases identical to TRBD1. The CDR3 is 16 amino acids. J was trimmed by 11 bases and V by 0 bases; bases with no gene match: 10. Germline lookup yields CDR1 LGHDT and CDR2 YNNKEL (reference sequence). CDR3 sequence (DNA): TGTGCCAGCAGCCAAGATGGATGGGGCAGGGGGACACCCCTCCACTTT. It yields the protein CASSQDGWGRGTPLHF.

This chain joins TRBV6-5 and TRBJ2-3; 12 positions agree with TRBD2. The CDR3 consists of 15 residues. V lost 5 bases to trimming and J lost 7 bases; unmatched junction nucleotides: 7. The germline CDR1 and CDR2 sequences are MNHEY and SVGAGI. CDR3 amino acids: CASSRGLAGMNTQYF. The CDR3 DNA reads TGTGCCAGCAGTCGCGGACTAGCGGGGATGAATACGCAGTATTTT.

The gene calls are TRBV5-1 and TRBJ1-3, with unresolved D. Germline V gives CDR1 SGHRS, CDR2 YFSETQ. V dropped 1 base and J dropped 2 bases, with 19 bases sitting between them. CDR3 length: 18 amino acids. The CDR3 coding sequence is TGCGCCAGCAGCTTGTCCCCTTGGAGGGCTTCAACTGGAAACACCATATATTTT. This gives the protein CASSLSPWRASTGNTIYF.

V and J are TRBV5-8 and TRBJ1-5; no clear D. V was pared by 1 base and J by 7 bases, with 6 bases between. CDR3 length equals 12 residues. Germline assignment: CDR1 SGHTS and CDR2 YDEGEE. CDR3 in DNA: TGTGCCAGCAGCTTGAACCTACAGCCCCAGCATTTT. It is translated as CASSLNLQPQHF.

The rearrangement uses TRBV10-3 and TRBJ1-1; a possible D gene is TRBD1 (6 bases). Germline V gives CDR1 ENHRY, CDR2 SYGVKD. This CDR3 region has 13 residues. V lost 3 bases and J 3 bases, leaving 8 bases between the germline ends. Written as DNA, the CDR3 is TGTGCCATCAGTGATGGGGGCGACACTGAAGCTTTCTTT. This codes for CAISDGGDTEAFF.